This TCR beta chain was retrieved from a study of blood T cell repertoires in COVID-19. As for the study in general: The samples span acute and convalescent COVID-19 from the United States, Italy and Spain.

TCRdb keeps only in-frame clones here, not all; method: immunoSEQ multiplex PCR. The sample records 260,000 or so clones, about 87% being singletons. There are a few counts of this clone. The CDR3 totals 16 residues. Trimming removed 2 bases from V and 6 bases from J; junction bases left unmatched: 9. The V gene's germline CDR1 is KGHDR and CDR2 SFDVKD. This sequence was found in a woman aged 40 to 49 with acute COVID-19. Sequences were obtained from PBMCs or T cells enriched from blood (not recorded which). V and J are TRBV24-1 and TRBJ2-1; TRBD1 matches 7 bases. CDR3 residues: CATSDSEGASFNEQFF. CDR3 nucleotides: TGTGCCACCAGTGATTCCGAGGGGGCTAGCTTCAATGAGCAGTTCTTC.